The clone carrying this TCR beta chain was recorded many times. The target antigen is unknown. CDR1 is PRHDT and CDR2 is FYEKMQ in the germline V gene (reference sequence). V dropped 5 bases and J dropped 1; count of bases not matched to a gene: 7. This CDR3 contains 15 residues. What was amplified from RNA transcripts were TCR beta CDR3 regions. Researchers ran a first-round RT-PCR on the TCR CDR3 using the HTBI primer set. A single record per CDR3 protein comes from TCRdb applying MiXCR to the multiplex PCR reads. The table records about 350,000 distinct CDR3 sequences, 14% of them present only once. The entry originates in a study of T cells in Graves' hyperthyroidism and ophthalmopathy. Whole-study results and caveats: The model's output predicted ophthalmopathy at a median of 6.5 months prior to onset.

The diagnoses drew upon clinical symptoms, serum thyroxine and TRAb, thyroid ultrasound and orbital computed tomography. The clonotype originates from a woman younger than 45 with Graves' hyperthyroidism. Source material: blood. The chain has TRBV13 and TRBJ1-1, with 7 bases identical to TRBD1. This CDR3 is CASSPGRGPNTEAFF. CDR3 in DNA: TGTGCCAGCAGCCCAGGGAGGGGGCCGAACACTGAAGCTTTCTTT.